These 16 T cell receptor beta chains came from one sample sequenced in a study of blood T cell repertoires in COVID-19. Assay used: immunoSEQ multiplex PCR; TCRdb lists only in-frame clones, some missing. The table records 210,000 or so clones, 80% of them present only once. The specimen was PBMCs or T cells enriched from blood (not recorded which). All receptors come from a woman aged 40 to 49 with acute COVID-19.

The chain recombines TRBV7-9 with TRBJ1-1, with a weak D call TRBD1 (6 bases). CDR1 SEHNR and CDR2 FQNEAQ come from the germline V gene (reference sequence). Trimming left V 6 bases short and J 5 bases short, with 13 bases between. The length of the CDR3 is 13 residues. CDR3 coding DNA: TGTGCCAGCAGTCAACAGGGATGGACTGAAGCTTTCTTT. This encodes CASSQQGWTEAFF. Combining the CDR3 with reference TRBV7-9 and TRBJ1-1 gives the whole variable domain DTGVSQNPRHKITKRGQNVTFRCDPISEHNRLYWYRQTLGQGPEFLTYFQNEAQLEKSRLLSDRFSAERPKGSFSTLEIQRTEQGDSAMYLCASSQQGWTEAFFGQGTRLTVV.

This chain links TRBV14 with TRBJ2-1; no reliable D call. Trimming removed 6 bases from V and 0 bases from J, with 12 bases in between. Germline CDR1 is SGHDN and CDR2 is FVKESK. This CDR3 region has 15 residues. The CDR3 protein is CASSSDTFSYNEQFF. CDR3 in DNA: TGTGCCAGCAGTTCCGACACCTTCTCCTACAATGAGCAGTTCTTC.

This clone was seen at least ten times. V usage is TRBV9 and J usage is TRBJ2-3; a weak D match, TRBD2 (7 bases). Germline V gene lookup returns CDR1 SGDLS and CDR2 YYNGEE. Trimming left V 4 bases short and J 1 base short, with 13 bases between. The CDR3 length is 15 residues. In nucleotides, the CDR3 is TGTGCCAGCAGCACCTTGGGGGGGCGCACAGATACGCAGTATTTT. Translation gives CASSTLGGRTDTQYF. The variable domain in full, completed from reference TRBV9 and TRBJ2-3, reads DSGVTQTPKHLITATGQRVTLRCSPRSGDLSVYWYQQSLDQGLQFLIQYYNGEERAKGNILERFSAQQFPDLHSELNLSSLELGDSALYFCASSTLGGRTDTQYFGPGTRLTVL.

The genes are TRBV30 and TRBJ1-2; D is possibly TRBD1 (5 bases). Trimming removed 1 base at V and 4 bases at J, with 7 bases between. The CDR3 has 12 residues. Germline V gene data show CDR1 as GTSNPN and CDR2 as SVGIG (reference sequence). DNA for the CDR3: TGTGCCTGGAGTGACACAGGCTATGGCTACACCTTC. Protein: CAWSDTGYGYTF.

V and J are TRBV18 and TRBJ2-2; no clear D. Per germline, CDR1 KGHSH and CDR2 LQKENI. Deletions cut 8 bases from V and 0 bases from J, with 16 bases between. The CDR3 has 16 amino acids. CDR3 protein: CASHSSSTPNTGELFF. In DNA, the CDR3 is TGTGCCAGCCACTCCTCGTCGACTCCGAACACCGGGGAGCTGTTTTTT.

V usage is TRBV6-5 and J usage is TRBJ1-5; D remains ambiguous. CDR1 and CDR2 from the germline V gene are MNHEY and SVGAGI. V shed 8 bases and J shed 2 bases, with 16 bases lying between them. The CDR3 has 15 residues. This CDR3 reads CASARAHLGNQPQHF. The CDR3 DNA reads TGTGCCAGCGCGCGGGCGCATTTAGGCAATCAGCCCCAGCATTTT.

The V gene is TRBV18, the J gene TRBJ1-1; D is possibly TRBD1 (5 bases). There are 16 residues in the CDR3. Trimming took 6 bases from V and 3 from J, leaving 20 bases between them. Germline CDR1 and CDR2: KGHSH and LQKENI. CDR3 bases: TGTGCCAGCTCCACCTTGGTAGGGGAAGGGGACACTGAAGCTTTCTTT. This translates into CASSTLVGEGDTEAFF.

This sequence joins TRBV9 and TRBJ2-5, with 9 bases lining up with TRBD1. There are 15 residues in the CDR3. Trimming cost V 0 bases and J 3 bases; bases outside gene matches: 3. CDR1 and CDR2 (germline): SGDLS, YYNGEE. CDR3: CASSVGRQGEETQYF. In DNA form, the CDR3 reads TGTGCCAGCAGCGTAGGTCGACAGGGGGAAGAGACCCAGTACTTC.

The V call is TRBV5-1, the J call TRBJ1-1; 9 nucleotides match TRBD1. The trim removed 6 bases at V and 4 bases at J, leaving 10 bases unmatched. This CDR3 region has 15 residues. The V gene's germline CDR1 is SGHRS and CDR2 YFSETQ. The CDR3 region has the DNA TGCGCCAGCACGAATCCCGGGACAGGGATCACTGAAGCTTTCTTT. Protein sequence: CASTNPGTGITEAFF.

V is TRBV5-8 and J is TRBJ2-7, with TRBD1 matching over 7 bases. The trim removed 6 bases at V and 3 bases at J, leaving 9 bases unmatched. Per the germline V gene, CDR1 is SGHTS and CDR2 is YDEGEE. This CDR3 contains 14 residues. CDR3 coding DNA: TGTGCCAGCACCTCGGGACAGATTTACTACGAGCAGTACTTC. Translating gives CASTSGQIYYEQYF.

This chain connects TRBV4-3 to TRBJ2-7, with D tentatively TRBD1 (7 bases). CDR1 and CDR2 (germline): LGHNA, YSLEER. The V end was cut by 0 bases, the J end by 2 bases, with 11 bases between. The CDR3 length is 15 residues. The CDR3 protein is CASSQEGRGAYEQYF. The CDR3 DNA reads TGCGCCAGCAGCCAAGAAGGCAGGGGGGCCTACGAGCAGTACTTC.

CDR3 nucleotides: TGTGCCAGCAGCCAAGGACAGACACTTAATCAGCCCCAGCATTTT. Protein product: CASSQGQTLNQPQHF. The chain joins TRBV3-1 (or the pseudogene TRBV3-2) to TRBJ1-5; tentatively, D is TRBD1 (5 bases). The V end lost 1 base, the J end lost 4 bases, and 11 bases lay between the germline ends. The CDR3 sequence is 15 residues long. Per germline, CDR1 LGHDT and CDR2 YNNKEL (reference sequence).

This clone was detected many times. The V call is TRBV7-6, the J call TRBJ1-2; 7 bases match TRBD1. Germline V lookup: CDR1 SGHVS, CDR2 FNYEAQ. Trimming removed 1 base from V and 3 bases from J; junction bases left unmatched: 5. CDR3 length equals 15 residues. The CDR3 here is CASSLGQGEYYGYTF. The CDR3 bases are TGTGCCAGCAGCTTAGGACAGGGCGAATACTATGGCTACACCTTC.

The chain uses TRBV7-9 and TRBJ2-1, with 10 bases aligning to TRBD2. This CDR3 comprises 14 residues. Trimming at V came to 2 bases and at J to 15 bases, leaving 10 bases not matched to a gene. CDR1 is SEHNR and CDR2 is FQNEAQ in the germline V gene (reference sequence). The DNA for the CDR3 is TGTGCCAGCAGCTTACCCCTGGGGACTAGCGCCCTGTTCTTC. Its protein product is CASSLPLGTSALFF.

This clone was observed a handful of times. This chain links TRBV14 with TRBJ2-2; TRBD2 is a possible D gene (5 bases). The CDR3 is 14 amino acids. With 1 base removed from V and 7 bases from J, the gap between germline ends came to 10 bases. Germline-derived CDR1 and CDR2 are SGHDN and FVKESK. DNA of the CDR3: TGTGCCAGCAGCCAAGTCGAGGGCTTCGGGGAGCTGTTTTTT. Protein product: CASSQVEGFGELFF. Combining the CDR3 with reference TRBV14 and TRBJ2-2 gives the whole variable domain EAGVTQFPSHSVIEKGQTVTLRCDPISGHDNLYWYRRVMGKEIKFLLHFVKESKQDESGMPNNRFLAERTGGTYSTLKVQPAELEDSGVYFCASSQVEGFGELFFGEGSRLTVL.

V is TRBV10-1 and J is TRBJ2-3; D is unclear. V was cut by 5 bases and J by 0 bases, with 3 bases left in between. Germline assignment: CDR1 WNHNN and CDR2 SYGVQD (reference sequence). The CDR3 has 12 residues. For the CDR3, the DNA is TGCGCCAGCAGTTCTAGCACAGATACGCAGTATTTT. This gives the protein CASSSSTDTQYF.